Given below is one T cell receptor (beta chain) in context. There are a few counts of this clonotype. What antigen it recognizes has not been identified. It has no much larger one-base neighbor in the sample; base qualities were not kept. Library preparation was by PCR. TCRdb names Illumina HiSeq 2500 as the instrument used. TCR libraries were prepared with molecular barcoding, using unique molecular identifiers to normalize TCRbeta repertoire quantification. The public reads were quality trimmed at Q25 with fastp and then assembled into clones with MiXCR by TCRdb, keeping productive beta chains. When rows share a CDR3 protein, they turn into one entry using the most common DNA and genes. Here the sample has 380,000 or so distinct CDR3 sequences; less than 15% occur a single time. About 4% of the sample goes to the ten largest clones. The data are from a study of T-cell reconstitution after alpha-beta-depleted transplantation in children (dated by TCRdb to about 2016). Background on the whole study: The study quantitatively tracked T-cell immune reconstitution after TCRalphabeta/CD19-depleted allogeneic hematopoietic cell transplantation in children using TCR repertoire profiling.

The CDR3, cysteine through phenylalanine, is 14 amino acids long. Only the CDR3 DNA stays, 42 bases, in frame from base 1. V gives up 8 bases and J gives up 1 base, and the segment between their germline ends measures 12 bases. The sequence joins TRBV12-3 or TRBV12-4 to TRBJ2-1; the D gene cannot be named for sure. The receptor was derived from a human donor who donated a stem cell graft to a child with Fanconi anemia. The specimen comprised PBMCs, sampled from the stem cell graft. This receptor carries the CDR3 CASLNTISYNEQFF. The DNA sequence follows: TGTGCCAGCCTCAACACTATATCCTACAATGAGCAGTTCTTC.